The rows below give T cell receptor beta chains drawn from one sample of a study of T cell repertoires in cytomegalovirus infection. MiXCR was run by TCRdb on the reads, yielding one entry per CDR3 protein. In the table there are some 320,000 distinct CDR3 sequences, approximately 32% of which are singletons. No antigen is known for these receptors. Sequencing used cultured PBMCs, obtained from culture after CMV antigen stimulation. These receptors came from a human donor in good health (CMV status not recorded). Some clones in this sample may be carry-over from other donors' samples. The conserved cysteine and the conserved F or W are not part of the CDR3 here.

CDR3 length,V gene,J gene,CDR3 protein
13,TRBV12-3/TRBV12-4,TRBJ2-3,ASRPLAGVSDTQY
12,TRBV6-5,TRBJ2-5,ASSYPSGQETQY
13,TRBV28,TRBJ2-4,ASSDLSLAKNIQY
11,TRBV7-2,TRBJ1-4,ASSSQQGVKLF
11,TRBV7-8,TRBJ2-5,ASSPPKQETQY
12,TRBV7-9,TRBJ2-7,ASSWDRSSYEQY
13,TRBV27,TRBJ1-1,ASSENFRGRTEAF
11,TRBV5-1,TRBJ2-3,ASRLEGSDTQY
14,TRBV11-2,TRBJ2-7,ASSFSGRASSYEQY
12,TRBV29-1,TRBJ2-3,SVEGGLAGDTQY
13,TRBV28,TRBJ1-1,ASSFRGRVNTEAF
12,TRBV14,TRBJ2-7,ASSQALRSSEQY
12,TRBV20-1,TRBJ1-4,SASTQQGVEKLF
14,TRBV7-9,TRBJ2-7,AGSLEIAGGWGEQY